The clone carrying this T cell receptor beta chain was detected a few times. Antigen unknown. The data originate from a study of spatial heterogeneity in lung cancer. Whole-study context: In cases with available follow-up PBMC samples, these were sequenced at a median of around 2 years after resection. Combinations of a unique TCR and a UMI were tallied in raw reads, and on average each appeared more than ten times.

Time point here: blood at routine non-recurrence follow-up after resection. Frozen PBMC, nontumor lung or tumor provided whole RNA, which was sequenced unsorted. Study observations and caveats: In blood, ubiquitous expanded tumor TCRs appeared more at resection than follow-up.

In TCRdb, the 5' RACE reads were re-called with MiXCR into one record per CDR3 protein. The sample includes about 110,000 distinct CDR3 sequences, 10% to 12% of them seen just once. V lost 6 bases and J lost 9, with 21 bases in between. Germline CDR1 reads SQVTM; CDR2 reads ANQGSEA. The CDR3 has 14 amino acids. The source is a female donor with early-stage non-small cell lung cancer. The sample was PBMCs, taken at follow-up. The rearrangement joins TRBV29-1 to TRBJ2-1, with D perhaps matching TRBD2 (6 bases). CDR3: CSVPRRVEGGEQFF. The CDR3 nucleotides are TGCAGCGTCCCGCGTCGGGTGGAGGGAGGTGAGCAGTTCTTC.